One and the same sample provided the 10 T cell receptor beta chains below, sequenced in a study of T-cell memory formation after mild COVID-19. TCRdb called the 5' RACE reads again in MiXCR, with one record for every CDR3 protein. The repertoire holds approximately 440,000 distinct CDR3 sequences, with over 15% as singletons. What was sequenced was PBMCs or a T cell subset sorted from them (not recorded which). Receptor source: an adult woman who had mild COVID-19 (a few samples of this study predate the infection). Cell type and time point are not known.

This clonotype was seen a few times. The chain uses TRBV7-3 and TRBJ2-5, with 8 bases aligning to TRBD2. V lost 2 bases to trimming and J lost 1 base; unmatched junction nucleotides: 3. Per germline, CDR1 SGHTA and CDR2 FQGTGA. The CDR3 has 15 amino acids. The chain's CDR3 is CASSLRGGPQETQYF. Here the CDR3 DNA reads TGTGCCAGCAGCTTACGGGGGGGACCCCAAGAGACCCAGTACTTC.

This clonotype was detected a few times. This sequence joins TRBV23-1 and TRBJ2-7; D uncertain. TRBV23-1 is placed among ORFs of uncertain function. V dropped 4 bases and J dropped 0 bases, with 10 bases sitting between them. The length of the CDR3 is 14 residues. This CDR3 reads CASSLVRHSYEQYF. The DNA for the CDR3 is TGCGCCAGCAGTCTGGTCAGACACTCCTACGAGCAGTACTTC.

This clonotype was seen once. V and J are TRBV7-6 and TRBJ1-1, with TRBD1 matching 8 bases. This CDR3 spans 15 amino acids. Trimming took 3 bases from V and 7 from J; bases not matched to a gene: 10. Germline values: CDR1 SGHVS, CDR2 FNYEAQ. This CDR3 reads CASSLGPGRGLEAFF. CDR3 DNA: TGTGCCAGCAGCTTGGGGCCTGGCAGGGGGCTTGAAGCTTTCTTT.

This clonotype was picked up a small number of times. V is TRBV5-1 and J is TRBJ2-2, with 7 bases lining up with TRBD2. The J segment lost 1 base and the V segment lost 0 bases, leaving 12 bases of the junction unmatched. CDR1 and CDR2 from the germline V gene are SGHRS and YFSETQ. This CDR3 has 19 amino acids. The CDR3 loop reads CASSLAPWSGAKNTGELFF. The CDR3 DNA follows: TGCGCCAGCAGCTTGGCCCCGTGGAGCGGGGCCAAGAACACCGGGGAGCTGTTTTTT. Full variable domain (outside the CDR3, taken from reference TRBV5-1 and TRBJ2-2): KAGVTQTPRYLIKTRGQQVTLSCSPISGHRSVSWYQQTPGQGLQFLFEYFSETQRNKGNFPGRFSGRQFSNSRSEMNVSTLELGDSALYLCASSLAPWSGAKNTGELFFGEGSRLTVL.

The chain combines TRBV12-3 or TRBV12-4 with TRBJ2-1, with D perhaps TRBD1 (6 bases). V lost 5 bases to trimming and J lost 7 bases, with 18 bases between them. The CDR3 totals 15 residues. Written as DNA, the CDR3 is TGTGCCAGCAGTGTACAGGGTAGTATTCCTAATGAGCAGTTCTTC. Its translation: CASSVQGSIPNEQFF.

This rearrangement joins TRBV3-1 to TRBJ2-5; 7 nucleotides agree with TRBD1. This CDR3 has 15 amino acids. CDR1 and CDR2 (germline): LGHDT, YNNKEL (reference sequence). The J segment lost 6 bases and the V segment lost 1 base, leaving 8 bases of the junction unmatched. The CDR3 loop reads CASSQGSPGQQTQYF. CDR3 coding DNA: TGTGCCAGCAGCCAAGGTTCACCGGGACAGCAGACCCAGTACTTC.

The chain carries TRBV7-6 and TRBJ2-3; possibly TRBD2 for D (6 bases). Looked up from germline, CDR1 is SGHVS and CDR2 is FNYEAQ. The CDR3 length is 15 residues. The V and J ends lost 4 bases and 1 base respectively, with 12 bases between them. CDR3: CASSWGTARTDTQYF. The DNA of the CDR3 is TGTGCCAGCAGCTGGGGGACTGCTCGCACAGATACGCAGTATTTT.

J is TRBJ2-4 and V is TRBV12-3 or TRBV12-4; D ambiguous. Trimming took off 3 bases at V and 2 bases at J, with 11 bases between the two ends. This CDR3 spans 15 amino acids. CDR3 DNA sequence: TGTGCCAGCAGTTTTAGAGCGACCACCAAAAACATTCAGTACTTC. Its translation is CASSFRATTKNIQYF.

This clonotype appeared a few times. In nucleotides, the CDR3 is TGTGCCAGCAGCCCCGGTGGGGGGCAAAACGAGCAGTACTTC. Protein product: CASSPGGGQNEQYF. The chain uses TRBV7-9 and TRBJ2-7, with D perhaps being TRBD1 or TRBD2 (6 bases each). In germline, CDR1 is SEHNR, CDR2 FQNEAQ (reference sequence). Trimming removed 5 bases at V and 5 bases at J, with 16 bases between. The CDR3 is 14 residues long.

V is TRBV4-1 and J is TRBJ1-5, with a possible D match to TRBD1 (6 bases). The CDR3 is 16 amino acids. Germline V CDR1 and CDR2: MGHRA, YSYEKL. With 0 bases removed from V and 3 bases from J, the gap between germline ends came to 12 bases. The CDR3 spells CASSQDPGAYNQPQHF. DNA for the CDR3: TGCGCCAGCAGCCAAGACCCAGGGGCCTACAATCAGCCCCAGCATTTT.